These 2 T cell receptor beta chains share one sample of origin, sequenced in a study of glioma-infiltrating T cells after dendritic cell vaccination. Some clones are missing from TCRdb's copy, which holds only in-frame ones; the method was immunoSEQ multiplex PCR. In the table there are about 82,000 clones, 80% to 90% of which are singletons. The sequencing here drew on blood, taken before dendritic cell vaccination. The receptors were gathered from a human donor with glioblastoma.

This clone was detected once. This chain links TRBV5-5 with TRBJ2-5; 8 nucleotides agree with TRBD2. This CDR3 is built from 16 residues. Per germline, CDR1 SGHKS and CDR2 YYEKEE (reference sequence). V was clipped by 4 bases and J by 5 bases; unmatched bases: 13. DNA for the CDR3: TGTGCCAGCAGCCCCCGGACGGGGGGGCCCTGGGAGACCCAGTACTTC. Protein sequence: CASSPRTGGPWETQYF. Full variable domain (missing parts from reference TRBV5-5 and TRBJ2-5): DAGVTQSPTHLIKTRGQQVTLRCSPISGHKSVSWYQQVLGQGPQFIFQYYEKEERGRGNFPDRFSARQFPNYSSELNVNALLLGDSALYLCASSPRTGGPWETQYFGPGTRLLVL.

The chain carries TRBV5-1 and TRBJ2-7, with D possibly being TRBD2 (7 bases). Trimming pared 4 bases from V and 3 bases from J, leaving 14 bases between. The CDR3 length is 14 residues. Germline V gene sequence: CDR1 SGHRS, CDR2 YFSETQ. The CDR3 spells CASSQGGGFYEQYF. The CDR3, as DNA: TGCGCCAGCAGCCAAGGGGGAGGGTTCTACGAGCAGTACTTC. Full variable domain (outside the CDR3, taken from reference TRBV5-1 and TRBJ2-7): KAGVTQTPRYLIKTRGQQVTLSCSPISGHRSVSWYQQTPGQGLQFLFEYFSETQRNKGNFPGRFSGRQFSNSRSEMNVSTLELGDSALYLCASSQGGGFYEQYFGPGTRLTVT.